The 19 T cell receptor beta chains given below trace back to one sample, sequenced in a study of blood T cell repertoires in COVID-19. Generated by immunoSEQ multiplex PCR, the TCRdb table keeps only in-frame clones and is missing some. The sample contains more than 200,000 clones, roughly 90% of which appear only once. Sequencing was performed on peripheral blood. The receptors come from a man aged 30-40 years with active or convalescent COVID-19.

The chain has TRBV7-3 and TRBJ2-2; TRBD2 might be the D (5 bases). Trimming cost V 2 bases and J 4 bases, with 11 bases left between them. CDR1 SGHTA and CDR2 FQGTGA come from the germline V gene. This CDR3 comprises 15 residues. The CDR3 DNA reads TGTGCCAGCAGCTTATATACCCGGGGCACCGGGGAGCTGTTTTTT. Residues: CASSLYTRGTGELFF.

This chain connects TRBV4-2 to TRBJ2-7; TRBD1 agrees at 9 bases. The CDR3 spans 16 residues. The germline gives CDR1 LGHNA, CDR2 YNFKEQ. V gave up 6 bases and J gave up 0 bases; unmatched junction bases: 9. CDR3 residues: CASRPGQGTSSYEQYF. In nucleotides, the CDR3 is TGTGCCAGCAGGCCGGGACAGGGAACCAGCTCCTACGAGCAGTACTTC.

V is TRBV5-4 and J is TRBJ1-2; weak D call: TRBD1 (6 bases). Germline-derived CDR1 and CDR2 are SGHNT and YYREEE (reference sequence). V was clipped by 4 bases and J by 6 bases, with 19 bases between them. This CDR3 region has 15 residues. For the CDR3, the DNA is TGTGCCAGCAGCGTGGGGGCTTGGTTTAGAGATGGCTACACCTTC. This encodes CASSVGAWFRDGYTF. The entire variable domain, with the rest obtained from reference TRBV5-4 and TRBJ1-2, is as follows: ETGVTQSPTHLIKTRGQQVTLRCSSQSGHNTVSWYQQALGQGPQFIFQYYREEENGRGNFPPRFSGLQFPNYSSELNVNALELDDSALYLCASSVGAWFRDGYTFGSGTRLTVV.

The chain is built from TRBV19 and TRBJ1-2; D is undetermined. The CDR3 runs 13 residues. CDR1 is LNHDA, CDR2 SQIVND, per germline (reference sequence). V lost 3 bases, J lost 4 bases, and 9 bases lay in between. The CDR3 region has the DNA TGTGCCAGTAGTATCAACAGTGTCTATGGCTACACCTTC. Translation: CASSINSVYGYTF.

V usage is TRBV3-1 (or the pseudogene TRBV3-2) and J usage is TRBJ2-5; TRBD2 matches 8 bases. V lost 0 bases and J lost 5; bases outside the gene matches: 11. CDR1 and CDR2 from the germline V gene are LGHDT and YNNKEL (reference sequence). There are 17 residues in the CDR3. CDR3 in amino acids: CASSQDIIGGGWETQYF. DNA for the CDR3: TGTGCCAGCAGCCAAGACATAATCGGGGGGGGCTGGGAGACCCAGTACTTC.

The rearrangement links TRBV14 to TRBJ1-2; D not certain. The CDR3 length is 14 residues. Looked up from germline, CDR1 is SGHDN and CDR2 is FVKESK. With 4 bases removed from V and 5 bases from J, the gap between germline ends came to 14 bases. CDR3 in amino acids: CASSPRLDSYGYTF. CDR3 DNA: TGTGCCAGCAGCCCCCGACTAGATTCTTATGGCTACACCTTC.

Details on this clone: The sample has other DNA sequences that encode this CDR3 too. The CDR3 protein is CASSLGRVSNQPQHF. CDR3 bases: TGTGCCAGCAGCTTAGGAAGAGTCAGCAATCAGCCCCAGCATTTT. This rearrangement joins TRBV7-8 to TRBJ1-5; D gene ambiguous. Germline V gene sequence: CDR1 SGHVS, CDR2 FQNEAQ. This CDR3 region has 15 residues. The ends were cut back, 1 base at V and 1 base at J, with 8 bases in the middle.

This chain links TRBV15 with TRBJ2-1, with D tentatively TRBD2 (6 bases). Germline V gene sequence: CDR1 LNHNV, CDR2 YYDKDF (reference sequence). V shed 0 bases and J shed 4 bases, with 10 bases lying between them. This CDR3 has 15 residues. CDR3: CATSRERERYNEQFF. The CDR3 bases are TGTGCCACCAGCAGAGAACGGGAGAGGTACAATGAGCAGTTCTTC. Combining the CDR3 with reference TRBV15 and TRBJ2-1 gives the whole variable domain DAMVIQNPRYQVTQFGKPVTLSCSQTLNHNVMYWYQQKSSQAPKLLFHYYDKDFNNEADTPDNFQSRRPNTSFCFLDIRSPGLGDTAMYLCATSRERERYNEQFFGPGTRLTVL.

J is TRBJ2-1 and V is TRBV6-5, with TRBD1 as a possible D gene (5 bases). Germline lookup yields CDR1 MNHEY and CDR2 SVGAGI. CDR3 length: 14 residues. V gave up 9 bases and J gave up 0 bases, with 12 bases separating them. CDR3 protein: CASTRGDSYNEQFF. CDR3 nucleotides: TGTGCCAGTACAAGGGGCGACTCCTACAATGAGCAGTTCTTC.

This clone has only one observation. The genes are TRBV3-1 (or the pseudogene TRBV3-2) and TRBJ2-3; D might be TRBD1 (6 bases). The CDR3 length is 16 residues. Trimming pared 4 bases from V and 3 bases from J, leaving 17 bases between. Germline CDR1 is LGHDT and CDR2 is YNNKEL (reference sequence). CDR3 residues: CASSPRRGQGTDTQYF. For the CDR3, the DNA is TGTGCCAGCAGCCCCCGTCGAGGCCAGGGGACAGATACGCAGTATTTT.

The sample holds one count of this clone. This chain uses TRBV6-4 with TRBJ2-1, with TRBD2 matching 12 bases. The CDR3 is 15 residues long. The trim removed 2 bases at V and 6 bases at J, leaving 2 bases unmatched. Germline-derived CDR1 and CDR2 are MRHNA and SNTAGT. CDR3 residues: CASSDASGGVNEQFF. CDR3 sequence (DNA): TGTGCCAGCAGTGACGCTAGCGGGGGGGTCAATGAGCAGTTCTTC.

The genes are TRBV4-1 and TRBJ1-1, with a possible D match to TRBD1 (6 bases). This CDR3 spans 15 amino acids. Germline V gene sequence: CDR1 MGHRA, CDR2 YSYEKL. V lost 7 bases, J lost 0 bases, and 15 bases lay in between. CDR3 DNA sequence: TGCGCCAGCACTCGGACAGCTATACTGAACACTGAAGCTTTCTTT. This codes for CASTRTAILNTEAFF.

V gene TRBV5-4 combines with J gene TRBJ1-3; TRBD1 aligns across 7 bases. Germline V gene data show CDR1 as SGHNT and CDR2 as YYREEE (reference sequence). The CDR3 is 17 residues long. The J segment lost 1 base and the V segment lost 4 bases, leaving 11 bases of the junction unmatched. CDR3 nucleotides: TGTGCCAGCAGCCTGGACTTAGGGGGCGCGTCTGGAAACACCATATATTTT. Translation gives CASSLDLGGASGNTIYF. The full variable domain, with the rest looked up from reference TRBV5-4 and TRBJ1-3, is ETGVTQSPTHLIKTRGQQVTLRCSSQSGHNTVSWYQQALGQGPQFIFQYYREEENGRGNFPPRFSGLQFPNYSSELNVNALELDDSALYLCASSLDLGGASGNTIYFGEGSWLTVV.

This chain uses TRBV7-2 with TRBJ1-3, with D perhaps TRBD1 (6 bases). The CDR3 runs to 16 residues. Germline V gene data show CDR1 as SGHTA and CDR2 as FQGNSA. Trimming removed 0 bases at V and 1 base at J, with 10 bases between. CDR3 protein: CASSLAQGISGNTIYF. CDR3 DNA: TGTGCCAGCAGCTTAGCCCAGGGGATTTCTGGAAACACCATATATTTT. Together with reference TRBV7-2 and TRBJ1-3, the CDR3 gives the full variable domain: GAGVSQSPSNKVTEKGKDVELRCDPISGHTALYWYRQSLGQGLEFLIYFQGNSAPDKSGLPSDRFSAERTGGSVSTLTIQRTQQEDSAVYLCASSLAQGISGNTIYFGEGSWLTVV.

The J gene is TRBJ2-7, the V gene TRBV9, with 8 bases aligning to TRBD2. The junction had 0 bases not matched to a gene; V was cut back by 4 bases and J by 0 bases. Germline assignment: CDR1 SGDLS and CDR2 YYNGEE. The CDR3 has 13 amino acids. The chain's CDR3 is CASSRGGSYEQYF. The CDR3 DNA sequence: TGTGCCAGCAGCCGGGGGGGCTCCTACGAGCAGTACTTC.

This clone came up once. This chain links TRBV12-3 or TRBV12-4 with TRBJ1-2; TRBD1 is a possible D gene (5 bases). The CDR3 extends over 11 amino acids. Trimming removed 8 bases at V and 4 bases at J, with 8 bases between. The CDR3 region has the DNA TGTGCCAGCGGGCAGGGCTATGGCTACACCTTC. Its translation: CASGQGYGYTF.

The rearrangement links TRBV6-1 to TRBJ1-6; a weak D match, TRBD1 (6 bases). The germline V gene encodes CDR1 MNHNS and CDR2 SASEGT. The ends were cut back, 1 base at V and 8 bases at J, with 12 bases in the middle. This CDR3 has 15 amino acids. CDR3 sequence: CASSEDGQRDSPLHF. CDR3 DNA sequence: TGTGCCAGCAGTGAAGATGGACAGAGAGATTCACCCCTCCACTTT.

Written as DNA, the CDR3 is TGTGCCAGCAGTTTTCAGGAGAACACTGAAGCTTTCTTT. As protein: CASSFQENTEAFF. The chain combines TRBV27 with TRBJ1-1, with unresolved D. Trimming took 3 bases from V and 1 from J, leaving 6 bases between them. The CDR3 has 13 residues. Germline CDR1 is MNHEY and CDR2 is SMNVEV (reference sequence).

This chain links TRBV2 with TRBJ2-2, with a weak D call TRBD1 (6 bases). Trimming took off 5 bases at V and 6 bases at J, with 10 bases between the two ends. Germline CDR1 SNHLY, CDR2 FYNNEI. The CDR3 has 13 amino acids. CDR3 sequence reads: CASSTRGAGELFF. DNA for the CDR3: TGTGCCAGCAGTACCAGGGGTGCCGGGGAGCTGTTTTTT.